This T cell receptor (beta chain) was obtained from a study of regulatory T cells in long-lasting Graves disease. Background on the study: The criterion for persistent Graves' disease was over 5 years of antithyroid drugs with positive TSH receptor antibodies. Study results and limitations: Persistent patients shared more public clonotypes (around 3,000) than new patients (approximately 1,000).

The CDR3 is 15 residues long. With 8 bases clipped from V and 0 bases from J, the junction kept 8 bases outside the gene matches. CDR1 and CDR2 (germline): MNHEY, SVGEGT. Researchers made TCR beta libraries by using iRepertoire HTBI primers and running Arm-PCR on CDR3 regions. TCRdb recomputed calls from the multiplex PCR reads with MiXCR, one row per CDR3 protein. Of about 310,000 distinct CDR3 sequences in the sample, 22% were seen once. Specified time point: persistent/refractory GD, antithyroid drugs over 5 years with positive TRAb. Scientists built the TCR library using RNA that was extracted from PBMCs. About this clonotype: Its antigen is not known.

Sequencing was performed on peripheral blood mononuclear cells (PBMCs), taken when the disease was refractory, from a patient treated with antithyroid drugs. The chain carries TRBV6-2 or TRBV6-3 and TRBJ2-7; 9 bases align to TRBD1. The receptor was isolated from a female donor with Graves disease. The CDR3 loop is CASLGTGRISYEQYF. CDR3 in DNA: TGTGCCAGCTTGGGGACAGGGCGGATCTCCTACGAGCAGTACTTC.